The entry below describes one T cell receptor (beta chain). The data are from a study of T cell changes during pregnancy in multiple sclerosis. Here immunoSEQ multiplex PCR was the method, and the copy in TCRdb shows in-frame clones only, minus some. The table includes some 110,000 clones, more than 85% detected once. This clonotype was obtained from a female donor with multiple sclerosis, enrolled in a pregnancy study. Specimen: peripheral blood, collected in the third trimester of pregnancy.

CDR3 amino acids: CASLPGRGEKLFF. CDR3 in DNA: TGTGCCAGCCTTCCCGGGAGAGGCGAAAAACTGTTTTTT. The V and J genes are TRBV21-1 and TRBJ1-4. TRBV21-1 is tagged as a pseudogene. The CDR3 consists of 13 residues.